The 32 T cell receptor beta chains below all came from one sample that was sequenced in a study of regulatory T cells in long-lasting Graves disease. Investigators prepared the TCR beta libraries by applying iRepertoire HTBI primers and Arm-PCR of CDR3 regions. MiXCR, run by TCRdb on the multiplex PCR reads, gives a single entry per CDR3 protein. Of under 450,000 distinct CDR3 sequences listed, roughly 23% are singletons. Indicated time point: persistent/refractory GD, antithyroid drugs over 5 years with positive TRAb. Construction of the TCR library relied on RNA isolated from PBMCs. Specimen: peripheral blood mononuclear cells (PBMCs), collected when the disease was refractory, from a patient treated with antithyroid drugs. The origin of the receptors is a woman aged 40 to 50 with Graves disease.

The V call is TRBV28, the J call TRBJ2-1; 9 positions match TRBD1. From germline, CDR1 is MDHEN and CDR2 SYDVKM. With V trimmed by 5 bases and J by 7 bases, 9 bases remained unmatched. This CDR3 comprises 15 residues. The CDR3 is CASSTPGQGRNEQFF. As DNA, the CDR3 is TGTGCCAGCAGTACCCCGGGACAGGGAAGGAATGAGCAGTTCTTC.

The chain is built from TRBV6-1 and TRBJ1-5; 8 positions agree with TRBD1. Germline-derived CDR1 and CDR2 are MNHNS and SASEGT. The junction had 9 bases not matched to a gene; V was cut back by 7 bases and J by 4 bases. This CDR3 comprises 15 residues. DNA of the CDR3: TGTGCCAGCACCCGGACAGGGATTGAGAATCAGCCCCAGCATTTT. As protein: CASTRTGIENQPQHF.

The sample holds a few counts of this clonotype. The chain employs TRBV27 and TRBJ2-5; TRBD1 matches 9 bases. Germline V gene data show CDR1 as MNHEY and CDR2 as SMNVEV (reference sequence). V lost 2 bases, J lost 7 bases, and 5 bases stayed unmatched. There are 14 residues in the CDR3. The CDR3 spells CASSLKGQGGTQYF. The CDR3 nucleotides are TGTGCCAGCAGTTTAAAGGGACAGGGAGGGACCCAGTACTTC.

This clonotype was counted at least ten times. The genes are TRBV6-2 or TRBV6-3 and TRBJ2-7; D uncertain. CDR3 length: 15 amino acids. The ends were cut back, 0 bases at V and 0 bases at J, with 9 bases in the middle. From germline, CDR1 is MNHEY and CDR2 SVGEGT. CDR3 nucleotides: TGTGCCAGCAGTTACTCTCGCAGTGACTCCTACGAGCAGTACTTC. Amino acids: CASSYSRSDSYEQYF.

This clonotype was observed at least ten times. This chain's CDR3 is CSAKGRGRMNTEAFF. The CDR3 region has the DNA TGCAGTGCTAAGGGCCGCGGTAGGATGAACACTGAAGCTTTCTTT. The chain combines TRBV20-1 with TRBJ1-1; D is unresolved. Trimming took off 4 bases at V and 0 bases at J, with 15 bases between the two ends. Per germline, CDR1 DFQATT and CDR2 SNEGSKA (reference sequence). The CDR3 consists of 15 residues.

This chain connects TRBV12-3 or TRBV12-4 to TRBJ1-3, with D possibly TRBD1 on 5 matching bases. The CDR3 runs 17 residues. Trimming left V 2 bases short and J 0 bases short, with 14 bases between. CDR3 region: CASSLQAGLLSGNTIYF. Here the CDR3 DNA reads TGTGCCAGCAGTTTACAGGCAGGGCTCCTCTCTGGAAACACCATATATTTT.

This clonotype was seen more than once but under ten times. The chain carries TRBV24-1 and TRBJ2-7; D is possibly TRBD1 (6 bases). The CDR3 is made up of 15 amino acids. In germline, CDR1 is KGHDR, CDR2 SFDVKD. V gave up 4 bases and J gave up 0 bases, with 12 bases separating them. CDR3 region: CATSESNRASYEQYF. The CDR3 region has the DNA TGTGCCACCAGTGAGTCAAACAGGGCCTCCTACGAGCAGTACTTC.

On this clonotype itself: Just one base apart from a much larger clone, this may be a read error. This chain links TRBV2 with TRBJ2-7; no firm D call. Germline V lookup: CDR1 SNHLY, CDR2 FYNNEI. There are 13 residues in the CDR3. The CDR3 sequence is CAGSESRLKEQYF. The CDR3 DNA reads TGTGCCGGCAGTGAGTCTCGATTAAAGGAGCAGTACTTC.

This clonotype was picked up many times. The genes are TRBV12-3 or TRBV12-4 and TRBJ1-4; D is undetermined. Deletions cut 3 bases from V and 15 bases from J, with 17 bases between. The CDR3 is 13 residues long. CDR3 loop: CASSFSDLNVVFF. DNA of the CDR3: TGTGCCAGCAGTTTCTCCGACCTCAACGTGGTGTTTTTT.

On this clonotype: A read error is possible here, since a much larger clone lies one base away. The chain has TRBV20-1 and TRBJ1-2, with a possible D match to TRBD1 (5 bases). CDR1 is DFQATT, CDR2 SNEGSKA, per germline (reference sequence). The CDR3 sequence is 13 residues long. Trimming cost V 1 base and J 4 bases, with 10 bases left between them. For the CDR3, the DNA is TGCAGTGCTAGAGGCAGGGAGGGCTATGGCTACACCTTC. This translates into CSARGREGYGYTF.

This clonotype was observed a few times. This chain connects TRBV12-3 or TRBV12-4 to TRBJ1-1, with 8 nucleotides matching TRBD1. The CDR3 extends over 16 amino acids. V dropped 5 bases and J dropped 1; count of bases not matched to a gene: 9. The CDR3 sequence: CASSLIDRGQNTEAFF. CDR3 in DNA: TGTGCCAGCAGTCTCATAGACAGGGGCCAGAACACTGAAGCTTTCTTT.

Here the CDR3 reads CASSELTGLAGGQETQYF. The CDR3 nucleotides read TGTGCCAGCAGTGAGCTAACTGGGCTAGCGGGGGGGCAAGAGACCCAGTACTTC. This rearrangement joins TRBV2 to TRBJ2-5, with TRBD2 matching 12 bases. Germline values: CDR1 SNHLY, CDR2 FYNNEI. This CDR3 contains 18 residues. The V and J ends lost 3 bases and 2 bases, in that order; junction bases with no gene match: 10.

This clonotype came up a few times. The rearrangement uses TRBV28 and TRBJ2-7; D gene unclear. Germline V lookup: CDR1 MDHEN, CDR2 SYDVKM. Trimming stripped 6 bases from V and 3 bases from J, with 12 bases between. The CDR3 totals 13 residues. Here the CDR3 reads CASRTLYNYEQYF. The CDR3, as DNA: TGTGCCAGCAGGACACTCTATAACTACGAGCAGTACTTC.

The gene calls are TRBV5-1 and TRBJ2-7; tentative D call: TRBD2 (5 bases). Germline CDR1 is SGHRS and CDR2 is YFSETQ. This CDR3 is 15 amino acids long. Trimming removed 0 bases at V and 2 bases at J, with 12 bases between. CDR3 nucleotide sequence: TGCGCCAGCAGCTTGGGGGAGACAATAGCCTACGAGCAGTACTTC. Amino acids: CASSLGETIAYEQYF.

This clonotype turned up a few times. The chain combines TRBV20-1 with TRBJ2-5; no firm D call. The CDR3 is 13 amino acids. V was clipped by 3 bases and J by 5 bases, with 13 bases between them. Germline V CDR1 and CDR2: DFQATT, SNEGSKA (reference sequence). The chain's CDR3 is CSASPRVGETQYF. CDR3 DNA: TGCAGTGCTAGCCCCCGGGTCGGGGAGACCCAGTACTTC.

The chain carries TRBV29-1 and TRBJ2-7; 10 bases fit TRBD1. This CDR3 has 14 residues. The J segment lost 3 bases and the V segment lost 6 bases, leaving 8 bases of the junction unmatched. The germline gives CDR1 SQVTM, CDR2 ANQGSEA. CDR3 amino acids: CSVRDRGISYEQYF. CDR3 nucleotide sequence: TGCAGCGTCCGGGACAGGGGAATTAGCTACGAGCAGTACTTC.

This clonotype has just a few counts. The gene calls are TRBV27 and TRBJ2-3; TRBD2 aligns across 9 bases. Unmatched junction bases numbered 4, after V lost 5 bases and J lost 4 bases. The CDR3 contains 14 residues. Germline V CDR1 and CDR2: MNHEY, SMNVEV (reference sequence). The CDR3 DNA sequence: TGTGCCAGCAGTAGCGGGAGGAGCGCAGATACGCAGTATTTT. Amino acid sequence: CASSSGRSADTQYF.

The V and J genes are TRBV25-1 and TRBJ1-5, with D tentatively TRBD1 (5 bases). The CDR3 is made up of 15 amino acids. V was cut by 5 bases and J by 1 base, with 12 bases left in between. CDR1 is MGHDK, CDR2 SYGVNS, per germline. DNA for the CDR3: TGTGCCAGCAGTATTGGGGGTTTGAGCAATCAGCCCCAGCATTTT. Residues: CASSIGGLSNQPQHF.

This CDR3 reads CASSASGDTQYF. CDR3 bases: TGTGCCAGCAGCGCCAGTGGAGATACGCAGTATTTT. The gene calls are TRBV9 and TRBJ2-3; D is undetermined. V shed 3 bases and J shed 5 bases, with 7 bases lying between them. The CDR3 loop spans 12 amino acids. Germline V gene sequence: CDR1 SGDLS, CDR2 YYNGEE.

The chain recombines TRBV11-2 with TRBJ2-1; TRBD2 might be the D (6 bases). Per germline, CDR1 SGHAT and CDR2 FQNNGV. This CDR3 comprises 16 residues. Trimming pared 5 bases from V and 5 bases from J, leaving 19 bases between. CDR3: CASSPPAGFGDNEQFF. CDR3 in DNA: TGTGCCAGCAGCCCCCCTGCGGGATTCGGTGACAATGAGCAGTTCTTC. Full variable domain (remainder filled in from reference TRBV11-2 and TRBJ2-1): EAGVAQSPRYKIIEKRQSVAFWCNPISGHATLYWYQQILGQGPKLLIQFQNNGVVDDSQLPKDRFSAERLKGVDSTLKIQPAKLEDSAVYLCASSPPAGFGDNEQFFGPGTRLTVL.

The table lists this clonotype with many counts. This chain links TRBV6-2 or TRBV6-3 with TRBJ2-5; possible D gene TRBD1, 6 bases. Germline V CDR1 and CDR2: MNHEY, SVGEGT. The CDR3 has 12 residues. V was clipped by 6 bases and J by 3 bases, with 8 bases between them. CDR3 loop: CASSWTEETQYF. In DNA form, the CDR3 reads TGTGCCAGCAGCTGGACAGAAGAGACCCAGTACTTC.

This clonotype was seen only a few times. This CDR3 reads CASSPERTGELFF. The DNA for the CDR3 is TGTGCCAGCAGCCCCGAACGAACCGGGGAGCTGTTTTTT. This rearrangement joins TRBV14 to TRBJ2-2; D remains unclear. This CDR3 spans 13 amino acids. The germline V gene encodes CDR1 SGHDN and CDR2 FVKESK. V dropped 4 bases and J dropped 5 bases, with 8 bases sitting between them.

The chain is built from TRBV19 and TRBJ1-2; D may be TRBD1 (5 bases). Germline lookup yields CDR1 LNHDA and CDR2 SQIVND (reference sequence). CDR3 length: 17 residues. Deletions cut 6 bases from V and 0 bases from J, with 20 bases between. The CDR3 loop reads CASRQPGLRLANYGYTF. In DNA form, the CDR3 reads TGTGCCAGTAGACAGCCGGGACTCCGATTAGCTAACTATGGCTACACCTTC.

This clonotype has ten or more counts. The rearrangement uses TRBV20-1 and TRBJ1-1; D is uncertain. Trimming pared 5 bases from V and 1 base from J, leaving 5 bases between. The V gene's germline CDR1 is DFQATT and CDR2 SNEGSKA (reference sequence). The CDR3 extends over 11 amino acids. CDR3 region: CSASENTEAFF. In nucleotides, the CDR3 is TGCAGTGCTTCAGAGAACACTGAAGCTTTCTTT.

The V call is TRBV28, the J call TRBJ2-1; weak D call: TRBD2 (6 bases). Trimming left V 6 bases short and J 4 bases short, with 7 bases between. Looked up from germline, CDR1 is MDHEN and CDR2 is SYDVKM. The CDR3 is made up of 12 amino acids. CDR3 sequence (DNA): TGTGCCAGCAGCGGGGGTTACAATGAGCAGTTCTTC. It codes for CASSGGYNEQFF.

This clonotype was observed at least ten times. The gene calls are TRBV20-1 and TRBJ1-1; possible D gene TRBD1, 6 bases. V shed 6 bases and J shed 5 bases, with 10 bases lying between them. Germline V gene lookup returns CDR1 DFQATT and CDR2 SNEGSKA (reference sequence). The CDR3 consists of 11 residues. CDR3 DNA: TGCAGTGCCAAGGGACAAACTGAAGCTTTCTTT. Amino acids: CSAKGQTEAFF.

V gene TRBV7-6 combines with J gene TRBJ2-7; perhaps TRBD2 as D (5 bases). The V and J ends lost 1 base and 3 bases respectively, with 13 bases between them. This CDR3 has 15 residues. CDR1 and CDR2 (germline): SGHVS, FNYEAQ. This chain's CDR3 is CASSLEGSSNYEQYF. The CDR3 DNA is TGTGCCAGCAGCTTAGAGGGCTCTAGCAACTACGAGCAGTACTTC.

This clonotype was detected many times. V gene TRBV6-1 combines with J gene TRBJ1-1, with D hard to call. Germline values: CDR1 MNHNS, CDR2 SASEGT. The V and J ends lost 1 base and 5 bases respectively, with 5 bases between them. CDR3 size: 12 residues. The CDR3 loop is CASSEGWTEAFF. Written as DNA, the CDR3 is TGTGCCAGCAGTGAAGGTTGGACTGAAGCTTTCTTT.

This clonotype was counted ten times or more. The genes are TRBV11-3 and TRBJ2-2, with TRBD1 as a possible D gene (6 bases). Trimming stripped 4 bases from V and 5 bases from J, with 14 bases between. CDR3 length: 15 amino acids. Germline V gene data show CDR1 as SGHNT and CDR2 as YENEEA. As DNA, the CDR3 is TGTGCCAGCAGCTCCACCCAGACAGGAACCGGGGAGCTGTTTTTT. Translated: CASSSTQTGTGELFF.

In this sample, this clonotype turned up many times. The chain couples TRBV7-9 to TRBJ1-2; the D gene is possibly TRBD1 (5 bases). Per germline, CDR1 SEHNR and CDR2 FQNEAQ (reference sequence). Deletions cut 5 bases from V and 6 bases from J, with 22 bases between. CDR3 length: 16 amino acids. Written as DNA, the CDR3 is TGTGCCAGCAGCAACCCCGGACATCCCCTTGGAGATGGCTACACCTTC. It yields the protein CASSNPGHPLGDGYTF.

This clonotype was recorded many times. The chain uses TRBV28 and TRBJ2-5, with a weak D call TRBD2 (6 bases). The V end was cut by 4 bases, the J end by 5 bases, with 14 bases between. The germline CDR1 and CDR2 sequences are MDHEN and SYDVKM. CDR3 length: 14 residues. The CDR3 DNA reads TGTGCCAGCAGTTCCGGGGGACCGGGGGAGACCCAGTACTTC. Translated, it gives CASSSGGPGETQYF.

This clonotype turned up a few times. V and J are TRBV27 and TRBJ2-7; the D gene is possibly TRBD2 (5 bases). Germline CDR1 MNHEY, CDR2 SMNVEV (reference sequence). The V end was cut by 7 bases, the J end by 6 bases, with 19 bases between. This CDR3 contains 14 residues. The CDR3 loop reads CASKLAGPPGEQYF. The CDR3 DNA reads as TGTGCCAGCAAGCTAGCAGGTCCGCCTGGCGAGCAGTACTTC.